Listed below are T cell receptor beta chains from one sample, sequenced in a study of CD8 T cells in ankylosing spondylitis. TCRdb re-derived calls from the 5' RACE reads in MiXCR, one entry per CDR3 protein. The sample yields a few hundred thousand distinct CDR3 sequences, roughly 8% seen once. The specimen was blood, either unsorted or a sorted T cell fraction (not recorded which). The receptors here all came from a male donor with ankylosing spondylitis. Both conserved end residues are trimmed from each CDR3. The D gene is left open where the match is weak.

J: TRBJ1-2
D: .
V: TRBV29-1
CDR3: SVEAAGPDGYT

J: TRBJ2-1
D: .
V: TRBV5-4
CDR3: ASSLRAGSGYNEQF

J: TRBJ2-7
D: .
V: TRBV10-2
CDR3: ASTGQSDEQY

J: TRBJ2-7
D: TRBD1
V: TRBV5-1
CDR3: ASSLAQGNEQY

J: TRBJ2-2
D: .
V: TRBV7-2
CDR3: ASSFSESGELF

J: TRBJ2-2
D: .
V: TRBV27
CDR3: ASSPAGNTGELF

J: TRBJ2-5
D: .
V: TRBV7-3
CDR3: ASSFSGGGGETQY

J: TRBJ2-1
D: TRBD2
V: TRBV11-1
CDR3: ASSERGTSGRGRHNEQF

J: TRBJ2-7
D: TRBD1
V: TRBV5-1
CDR3: ASSLLGQGREQY

J: TRBJ2-5
D: TRBD1
V: TRBV7-7
CDR3: ASSASGQGVTQY

J: TRBJ2-5
D: TRBD2
V: TRBV11-3
CDR3: ASSSGRGTETQY

J: TRBJ1-4
D: .
V: TRBV19
CDR3: ASNRQGSATNEKLF

J: TRBJ1-6
D: .
V: TRBV28
CDR3: ASSPTGTLISPLH

J: TRBJ1-2
D: .
V: TRBV3-1
CDR3: ASSQGFEGKRGYT

J: TRBJ2-7
D: .
V: TRBV9
CDR3: ASSVGGTHYEQY

J: TRBJ1-1
D: .
V: TRBV12-3/TRBV12-4
CDR3: ASSIRTGNTEAF

J: TRBJ1-4
D: .
V: TRBV2
CDR3: ASSPREIEKLF

J: TRBJ2-1
D: .
V: TRBV5-1
CDR3: ASSIPDREQF

J: TRBJ2-3
D: TRBD2
V: TRBV11-2
CDR3: ASSPRTSGIRVTDTQY

J: TRBJ2-7
D: TRBD2
V: TRBV20-1
CDR3: SARDLAGRVVSYEQY

J: TRBJ2-7
D: TRBD2
V: TRBV12-5
CDR3: ASGPDLGLAGDLSYEQY

J: TRBJ2-5
D: .
V: TRBV27
CDR3: ASSSQGRQETQY

J: TRBJ1-5
D: TRBD1
V: TRBV10-3
CDR3: AISTGVSNQPQH

J: TRBJ2-2
D: TRBD2
V: TRBV29-1
CDR3: SVVAGITGELF

J: TRBJ2-2
D: TRBD2
V: TRBV24-1
CDR3: ATSDLGTSGSNTGELF

J: TRBJ2-1
D: TRBD2
V: TRBV5-1
CDR3: ASSPTSADYNEQF

J: TRBJ1-2
D: .
V: TRBV28
CDR3: ASTTQGRAYGYT

J: TRBJ2-5
D: .
V: TRBV5-1
CDR3: ASSLVGGTEETQY

J: TRBJ2-2
D: .
V: TRBV5-5
CDR3: ASSLLRAVNTGELF

J: TRBJ2-1
D: .
V: TRBV5-5
CDR3: ASSFLPGDSYNEQF

J: TRBJ2-7
D: .
V: TRBV5-1
CDR3: ASSLEVALRYEQY

J: TRBJ2-1
D: .
V: TRBV4-3
CDR3: ASSQEGPTHNEQF

J: TRBJ2-7
D: TRBD1
V: TRBV28
CDR3: ASIPRGQAVWEQY

J: TRBJ2-4
D: TRBD2
V: TRBV15
CDR3: ATSRDGQRGLNIQY

J: TRBJ2-1
D: .
V: TRBV29-1
CDR3: SVDRSLNEQF

J: TRBJ2-1
D: TRBD2
V: TRBV28
CDR3: ASSGTTSGRGSYNEQF

J: TRBJ2-5
D: .
V: TRBV28
CDR3: ASTGEQETQY

J: TRBJ2-3
D: TRBD1
V: TRBV4-1
CDR3: ASSHLQGAGADTQY

J: TRBJ2-1
D: TRBD1
V: TRBV5-1
CDR3: ASSPYEGANNEQF

J: TRBJ1-2
D: .
V: TRBV3-1
CDR3: ASKGSGYYGYT

J: TRBJ2-1
D: .
V: TRBV4-1
CDR3: ASSQDPLGGYNEQF

J: TRBJ1-2
D: .
V: TRBV5-5
CDR3: ASSLAGNDGYT